The 29 T cell receptor beta chains listed next were all sequenced from one sample in a study of blood T cell repertoires in COVID-19 (dated by TCRdb to between 2020 and 2021). Libraries were prepared through the immunoSEQ multiplex PCR assay. TCRdb stores this immuneACCESS table with in-frame sequences only. Part of the clones is absent; in the studies checked, under half of the shortfall reflects unresolved V genes, and no reason is known for the rest. The sample table records about 130,000 clones; about nine tenths of these occur just once. Clones ranked in the top ten supply about 4.4% of the sample. The sequencing sample was made of PBMCs or T cells enriched from blood (not recorded which). These receptors came from a man aged 50 or older who had recovered from COVID-19.

The chain links TRBV5-6 to TRBJ1-3; TRBD1 agrees at 10 bases. The CDR3 has 15 amino acids. Germline CDR1 reads SGHDT; CDR2 reads YYEEEE. J gave up 4 bases and V 4 bases, and 5 bases lay outside the gene matches. CDR3 residues: CASSGGQGIGNTIYF. The CDR3 nucleotides are TGTGCCAGCAGCGGGGGACAGGGGATCGGAAACACCATATATTTT.

This chain connects TRBV5-1 to TRBJ2-7; possibly TRBD1 for D (6 bases). This CDR3 is 13 amino acids long. The V gene's germline CDR1 is SGHRS and CDR2 YFSETQ. V was pared by 1 base and J by 5 bases, with 10 bases between. The CDR3 bases are TGCGCCAGCAGCTTGAGGACAGACGACGAGCAGTACTTC. Protein product: CASSLRTDDEQYF. The full variable domain, rest sourced from reference TRBV5-1 and TRBJ2-7, is KAGVTQTPRYLIKTRGQQVTLSCSPISGHRSVSWYQQTPGQGLQFLFEYFSETQRNKGNFPGRFSGRQFSNSRSEMNVSTLELGDSALYLCASSLRTDDEQYFGPGTRLTVT.

This chain joins TRBV19 and TRBJ2-7, with 10 positions matching TRBD1. Looked up from germline, CDR1 is LNHDA and CDR2 is SQIVND (reference sequence). The CDR3 has 16 amino acids. J lost 3 bases, V lost 3 bases, and 8 bases had no gene match. The DNA for the CDR3 is TGTGCCAGTAGTATGGGGACAGGGGACTTGGGCTACGAGCAGTACTTC. Amino acid sequence: CASSMGTGDLGYEQYF.

This sequence joins TRBV9 and TRBJ1-6, with D unresolved. V dropped 0 bases and J dropped 6 bases, with 31 bases sitting between them. The CDR3 extends over 22 amino acids. Germline V gene lookup returns CDR1 SGDLS and CDR2 YYNGEE. CDR3 nucleotides: TGTGCCAGCAGCGTAGCGATCGGGAGGGCTGGTGGGAGTGACCCCCGTAATTCACCCCTCCACTTT. Protein: CASSVAIGRAGGSDPRNSPLHF. Full variable domain (rest looked up from reference TRBV9 and TRBJ1-6): DSGVTQTPKHLITATGQRVTLRCSPRSGDLSVYWYQQSLDQGLQFLIQYYNGEERAKGNILERFSAQQFPDLHSELNLSSLELGDSALYFCASSVAIGRAGGSDPRNSPLHFGNGTRLTVT.

This clone occurred a few times. V and J are TRBV6-5 and TRBJ2-7; 8 bases line up with TRBD2. Germline values: CDR1 MNHEY, CDR2 SVGAGI. The CDR3 loop spans 14 amino acids. The J segment lost 12 bases and the V segment lost 6 bases, leaving 16 bases of the junction unmatched. CDR3 protein: CASRSREGRSVGYF. The CDR3 DNA sequence: TGTGCCAGCAGGTCCCGGGAGGGCCGGTCGGTGGGGTACTTC.

J is TRBJ1-1 and V is TRBV5-1, with D perhaps matching TRBD1 (5 bases). Trimming took 1 base from V and 6 from J, leaving 13 bases between them. CDR3 length equals 14 residues. The V gene's germline CDR1 is SGHRS and CDR2 YFSETQ. The CDR3 region has the DNA TGCGCCAGCAGCTTGCGGGCACAGGAGTCTGAAGCTTTCTTT. It specifies CASSLRAQESEAFF.

This chain joins TRBV19 and TRBJ2-2; D call uncertain. V was shortened by 8 bases and J by 4 bases, with 20 bases between the two germline ends. Germline CDR1 and CDR2: LNHDA and SQIVND (reference sequence). The length of the CDR3 is 16 residues. Here the CDR3 DNA reads TGTGCCAGTCTAGGAACCGGGTACGGAGTCACCGGGGAGCTGTTTTTT. This translates into CASLGTGYGVTGELFF. The variable domain in full, completed from reference TRBV19 and TRBJ2-2, reads DGGITQSPKYLFRKEGQNVTLSCEQNLNHDAMYWYRQDPGQGLRLIYYSQIVNDFQKGDIAEGYSVSREKKESFPLTVTSAQKNPTAFYLCASLGTGYGVTGELFFGEGSRLTVL.

The V call is TRBV2, the J call TRBJ1-2; D is unclear. This CDR3 is built from 13 residues. The V gene's germline CDR1 is SNHLY and CDR2 FYNNEI. V lost 1 base and J lost 1, with 4 bases in between. CDR3 region: CASSEVNNYGYTF. In DNA, the CDR3 is TGTGCCAGCAGTGAAGTCAATAACTATGGCTACACCTTC.

V gene TRBV7-9 combines with J gene TRBJ1-1; D is unclear. This CDR3 has 13 amino acids. Trimming cost V 1 base and J 10 bases, with 13 bases left between them. CDR1 SEHNR and CDR2 FQNEAQ come from the germline V gene (reference sequence). DNA of the CDR3: TGTGCCAGCAGCTTAGAACTGACTATGGGAGCTTTCTTT. Translated: CASSLELTMGAFF.

This clone was counted a single time. This chain uses TRBV24-1 with TRBJ2-5; 9 bases agree with TRBD1. Germline CDR1 reads KGHDR; CDR2 reads SFDVKD. V lost 4 bases and J lost 5; bases outside the gene matches: 7. This CDR3 is built from 15 residues. The CDR3: CATSDNRGLRETQYF. The CDR3 region has the DNA TGTGCCACCAGTGACAACAGGGGGCTGAGGGAGACCCAGTACTTC.

The V call is TRBV7-9, the J call TRBJ1-2, with a weak D call TRBD1 (6 bases). The V gene lost 3 bases and the J gene lost 0 bases, with 11 bases spanning the gap. The CDR3 has 15 residues. Germline V gene lookup returns CDR1 SEHNR and CDR2 FQNEAQ (reference sequence). Written as DNA, the CDR3 is TGTGCCAGCAGCTTTATGGACAGAGCTAACTATGGCTACACCTTC. It encodes CASSFMDRANYGYTF.

This chain uses TRBV5-1 with TRBJ1-2, with 8 bases that match TRBD1. This CDR3 has 14 residues. Germline CDR1 is SGHRS and CDR2 is YFSETQ. Unmatched junction bases numbered 4, after V lost 2 bases and J lost 4 bases. CDR3 protein: CASSFGQGAYGYTF. As DNA, the CDR3 is TGCGCCAGCAGCTTTGGGCAGGGGGCCTATGGCTACACCTTC.

The V and J genes are TRBV18 and TRBJ2-5, with 9 bases fitting TRBD1. This CDR3 has 16 amino acids. V lost 2 bases and J lost 5; bases outside the gene matches: 9. CDR1 and CDR2 (germline): KGHSH, LQKENI. CDR3 region: CASSPRGGQGAETQYF. The CDR3 bases are TGTGCCAGCTCACCAAGAGGGGGACAGGGCGCGGAGACCCAGTACTTC. The whole variable domain, remainder taken from reference TRBV18 and TRBJ2-5, is NAGVMQNPRHLVRRRGQEARLRCSPMKGHSHVYWYRQLPEEGLKFMVYLQKENIIDESGMPKERFSAEFPKEGPSILRIQQVVRGDSAAYFCASSPRGGQGAETQYFGPGTRLLVL.

The chain couples TRBV3-1 (or the pseudogene TRBV3-2) to TRBJ2-1, with 11 bases identical to TRBD2. The CDR3 length is 18 residues. The germline gives CDR1 LGHDT, CDR2 YNNKEL (reference sequence). The V and J ends lost 4 bases and 0 bases, in that order; junction bases with no gene match: 8. CDR3 sequence: CASSRGLAVWSSYNEQFF. CDR3 DNA sequence: TGTGCCAGCAGCCGGGGACTAGCGGTCTGGAGCTCCTACAATGAGCAGTTCTTC.

V is TRBV19 and J is TRBJ2-1; 15 bases align to TRBD2. CDR1 is LNHDA and CDR2 is SQIVND in the germline V gene (reference sequence). J was trimmed by 11 bases and V by 4 bases; bases with no gene match: 6. The CDR3 extends over 15 amino acids. This chain's CDR3 is CASSTGLAGGFKQFF. DNA for the CDR3: TGTGCCAGTAGTACCGGACTAGCGGGAGGGTTTAAGCAGTTCTTC.

The V gene is TRBV27, the J gene TRBJ2-7; D remains unclear. The CDR3 length is 14 residues. Germline values: CDR1 MNHEY, CDR2 SMNVEV (reference sequence). V lost 0 bases, J lost 7 bases, and 13 bases lay in between. The CDR3 bases are TGTGCCAGCAGTTTATCGGAGCTCATGTTGGAGCAGTACGTC. Amino acid sequence: CASSLSELMLEQYV.

Comment on this clone: Other DNA sequences in the same sample also yield this CDR3. The rearrangement uses TRBV5-1 and TRBJ2-3; 9 bases align to TRBD1. CDR3 length: 15 residues. In germline, CDR1 is SGHRS, CDR2 YFSETQ. V lost 3 bases and J lost 1; bases outside the gene matches: 3. CDR3 DNA sequence: TGCGCCAGCAGCTCTCGGACAGGGGGCACAGATACGCAGTATTTT. It codes for CASSSRTGGTDTQYF.

V and J are TRBV2 and TRBJ2-1; TRBD2 aligns across 11 bases. CDR1 and CDR2 (germline): SNHLY, FYNNEI. With 4 bases clipped from V and 14 bases from J, the junction kept 7 bases outside the gene matches. The CDR3 sequence is 13 residues long. DNA for the CDR3: TGTGCCAGCAGTGGGCTAGCGGGAGGAGATGAGTTCTTC. Amino acids: CASSGLAGGDEFF.

V usage is TRBV10-3 and J usage is TRBJ1-2, with TRBD1 identical over 10 bases. The CDR3 totals 14 residues. CDR1 is ENHRY, CDR2 SYGVKD, per germline. V lost 7 bases and J lost 4; bases outside the gene matches: 6. The CDR3 DNA follows: TGTGCCATCATGAAGACAGGGGGCTCCTATGGCTACACCTTC. Protein product: CAIMKTGGSYGYTF.

The chain is built from TRBV9 and TRBJ2-7; 8 nucleotides align to TRBD2. Germline lookup yields CDR1 SGDLS and CDR2 YYNGEE. Trimming removed 0 bases from V and 5 bases from J; junction bases left unmatched: 7. The CDR3 runs 15 residues. The CDR3 loop is CASSVGPGGPNEQYF. In DNA, the CDR3 is TGTGCCAGCAGCGTAGGACCGGGAGGGCCCAACGAGCAGTACTTC.

The V gene is TRBV2, the J gene TRBJ1-1; D perhaps matches TRBD1 (6 bases). V lost 3 bases, J lost 0 bases, and 8 bases lay in between. Germline V lookup: CDR1 SNHLY, CDR2 FYNNEI. The length of the CDR3 is 14 residues. Here the CDR3 reads CASSDYRVNTEAFF. CDR3 bases: TGTGCCAGCAGTGACTACAGGGTGAACACTGAAGCTTTCTTT.

The V call is TRBV28, the J call TRBJ1-4; 7 bases are shared with TRBD1. Germline V gives CDR1 MDHEN, CDR2 SYDVKM. V lost 5 bases and J lost 7; bases outside the gene matches: 10. The CDR3 runs to 15 residues. CDR3: CASSAYRGAGEKLFF. DNA for the CDR3: TGTGCCAGCAGTGCCTACAGGGGCGCTGGTGAAAAACTGTTTTTT.

The chain joins TRBV7-8 to TRBJ1-3; D gene uncertain. The CDR3 is made up of 15 amino acids. Germline CDR1 is SGHVS and CDR2 is FQNEAQ. With 3 bases removed from V and 0 bases from J, the gap between germline ends came to 9 bases. CDR3 sequence reads: CASSLEGGSGNTIYF. Here the CDR3 DNA reads TGTGCCAGCAGCTTGGAGGGTGGCTCTGGAAACACCATATATTTT.

The rearrangement links TRBV2 to TRBJ2-3, with D tentatively TRBD2 (5 bases). Germline values: CDR1 SNHLY, CDR2 FYNNEI. The ends were cut back, 6 bases at V and 8 bases at J, with 12 bases in the middle. The CDR3 runs 12 residues. The CDR3 DNA follows: TGTGCCAGCAGCCCCGTAAGCGGTACGCAGTATTTT. Translation gives CASSPVSGTQYF.

In its sample, this clone is medium-sized. This chain joins TRBV6-4 and TRBJ1-1; 9 bases agree with TRBD1. Unmatched junction bases numbered 3, after V lost 6 bases and J lost 1 base. Germline CDR1 reads MRHNA; CDR2 reads SNTAGT. The CDR3 runs to 14 residues. Here the CDR3 DNA reads TGTGCCAGCAGCGCGGACAGGGGGAACACTGAAGCTTTCTTT. It translates to CASSADRGNTEAFF.

In DNA form, the CDR3 reads TGTGCCAGCAGTTTCCAAACAGGGGGCTATAGACCCCTCCACTTT. It codes for CASSFQTGGYRPLHF. The chain uses TRBV27 and TRBJ1-6; 9 nucleotides match TRBD1. The germline gives CDR1 MNHEY, CDR2 SMNVEV (reference sequence). CDR3 length: 15 amino acids. The V segment lost 3 bases and the J segment 12 bases; nucleotides outside the gene matches: 9.

The chain is built from TRBV4-1 and TRBJ1-5, with D hard to call. The V and J ends lost 1 base and 5 bases respectively, with 15 bases between them. From germline, CDR1 is MGHRA and CDR2 YSYEKL. CDR3 length equals 16 residues. The CDR3 is CASSQVVAVLDQPQHF. CDR3 nucleotides: TGCGCCAGCAGCCAAGTTGTAGCGGTTCTTGATCAGCCCCAGCATTTT.

Comment on this clone: A read error may be the cause here, since a much bigger clone is one base away. The same CDR3 also results from other DNA sequences found in this sample. The chain has TRBV5-1 and TRBJ2-1; 9 bases are shared with TRBD2. Germline CDR1 is SGHRS and CDR2 is YFSETQ. V shed 3 bases and J 4 bases; nucleotides not matched to a gene: 2. The CDR3 has 14 amino acids. The CDR3 bases are TGCGCCAGCAGCTCCAGCGGGGGGTACAATGAGCAGTTCTTC. It is translated as CASSSSGGYNEQFF.

The chain carries TRBV14 and TRBJ1-2; TRBD1 matches 7 bases. In germline, CDR1 is SGHDN, CDR2 FVKESK. The CDR3 is 14 amino acids. The V gene end was trimmed by 4 bases and the J gene end by 6 bases; junction bases not matched to a gene: 8. CDR3 in amino acids: CASSPIDRANGYTF. DNA for the CDR3: TGTGCCAGCAGCCCTATCGACAGGGCGAATGGCTACACCTTC.